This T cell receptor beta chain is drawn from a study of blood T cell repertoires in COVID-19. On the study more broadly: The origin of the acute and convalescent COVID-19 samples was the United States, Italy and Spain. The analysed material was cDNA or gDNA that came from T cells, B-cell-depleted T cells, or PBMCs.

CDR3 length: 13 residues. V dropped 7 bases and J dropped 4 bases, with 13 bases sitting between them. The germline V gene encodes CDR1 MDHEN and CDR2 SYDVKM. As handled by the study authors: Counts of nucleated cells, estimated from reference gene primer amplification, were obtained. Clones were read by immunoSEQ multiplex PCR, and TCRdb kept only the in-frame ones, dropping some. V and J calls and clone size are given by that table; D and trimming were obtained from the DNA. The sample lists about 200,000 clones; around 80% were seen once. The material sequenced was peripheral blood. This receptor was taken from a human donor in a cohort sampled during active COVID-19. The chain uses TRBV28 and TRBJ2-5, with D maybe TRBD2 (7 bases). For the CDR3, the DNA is TGTGCCAGCACCCTAGGGGGGGCAGAGACCCAGTACTTC. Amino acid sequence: CASTLGGAETQYF. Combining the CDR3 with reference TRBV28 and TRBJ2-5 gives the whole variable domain DVKVTQSSRYLVKRTGEKVFLECVQDMDHENMFWYRQDPGLGLRLIYFSYDVKMKEKGDIPEGYSVSREKKERFSLILESASTNQTSMYLCASTLGGAETQYFGPGTRLLVL.